This T cell receptor beta chain came from a study of blood T cell repertoires in COVID-19. Study-wide background: Italy, Spain and the United States were the sources of the convalescent and acute COVID-19 samples.

J gave up 6 bases and V 4 bases, and 4 bases lay outside the gene matches. In germline, CDR1 is MNHEY, CDR2 SVGEGT. This CDR3 has 13 amino acids. Per the original data handling: Amplifying reference gene primers gave estimates of nucleated cell counts. This table comes from immunoSEQ multiplex PCR, and its TCRdb copy is limited to in-frame clones, with some not included. Clone size and the V and J calls come from that table; the DNA yielded D and trimming. The data show 95,000 to 150,000 clones, 88% seen once. There are a few counts of this clone. The sequencing input was peripheral blood. The sequence was obtained from a human donor in a cohort sampled during active COVID-19. The chain carries TRBV6-2 or TRBV6-3 and TRBJ2-7; 9 nucleotides line up with TRBD2. The CDR3 loop reads CASSSGLASEQYF. DNA of the CDR3: TGTGCCAGCAGTTCGGGACTAGCCAGCGAGCAGTACTTC.